These 13 T cell receptor beta chains share one sample of origin, sequenced in a study of CD8 T cells in ankylosing spondylitis. TCRdb used MiXCR to reprocess the 5' RACE reads, holding one entry per CDR3 protein. The data contain a few hundred thousand distinct CDR3 sequences, about 10% of them singletons. Sequencing was carried out using blood, either unsorted or a sorted T cell fraction (not recorded which). These receptors came from a male donor with ankylosing spondylitis or in good health (not recorded which).

This clonotype appeared many times. V gene TRBV20-1 combines with J gene TRBJ2-1, with 11 bases aligning to TRBD1. The CDR3 has 13 residues. Trimming cost V 6 bases and J 5 bases; bases outside gene matches: 3. Germline-derived CDR1 and CDR2 are DFQATT and SNEGSKA (reference sequence). The CDR3 DNA is TGCAGTGCACGGACAGGGGGCAACAATGAGCAGTTCTTC. Protein: CSARTGGNNEQFF.

This clonotype was counted many times. The rearrangement joins TRBV20-1 to TRBJ2-1, with D unresolved. Deletions cut 7 bases from V and 0 bases from J, with 10 bases between. CDR3 size: 13 residues. Germline V gives CDR1 DFQATT, CDR2 SNEGSKA (reference sequence). The CDR3 DNA reads TGCAGTGGTGGTAGGAGCTCCTACAATGAGCAGTTCTTC. Translation: CSGGRSSYNEQFF.

This clonotype occurred many times. The chain combines TRBV5-1 with TRBJ1-1; TRBD1 agrees at 7 bases. Germline CDR1 SGHRS, CDR2 YFSETQ. The V segment lost 3 bases and the J segment 1 base; nucleotides outside the gene matches: 9. The CDR3 is made up of 16 amino acids. CDR3 coding DNA: TGCGCCAGCAGCTCACAATACAGGGGAGGGAACACTGAAGCTTTCTTT. Its protein product is CASSSQYRGGNTEAFF.

Many counts were recorded for this clonotype. J is TRBJ2-1 and V is TRBV29-1; TRBD2 is a possible D gene (6 bases). The length of the CDR3 is 13 residues. Germline CDR1 SQVTM, CDR2 ANQGSEA. V lost 2 bases and J lost 9, with 14 bases in between. In DNA, the CDR3 is TGCAGCGTTGAATCCGGGGCCGGGGGTGAGCAGTTCTTC. Translation gives CSVESGAGGEQFF.

This clonotype was detected many times. The chain links TRBV20-1 to TRBJ2-7; D is possibly TRBD2 (5 bases). CDR3 length equals 16 residues. V lost 0 bases and J lost 2, with 17 bases in between. Per the germline V gene, CDR1 is DFQATT and CDR2 is SNEGSKA (reference sequence). The CDR3 loop reads CSARDGLGASTYEQYF. The CDR3 region has the DNA TGCAGTGCTAGAGACGGGCTGGGAGCGTCGACCTACGAGCAGTACTTC.

Worth noting for this clonotype: Being one base from a much bigger clone, this may be a read error. The V gene is TRBV12-3 or TRBV12-4, the J gene TRBJ2-5; D remains unclear. Trimming cost V 4 bases and J 6 bases, with 6 bases left between them. This CDR3 has 11 amino acids. The CDR3 loop reads CASSSGQTQYF. CDR3 nucleotide sequence: TGTGCCAGCAGTTCAGGCCAGACCCAGTACTTC.

This clonotype occurred many times. The V and J genes are TRBV10-3 and TRBJ2-1; 9 nucleotides agree with TRBD2. Germline V lookup: CDR1 ENHRY, CDR2 SYGVKD. The length of the CDR3 is 14 residues. V lost 7 bases to trimming and J lost 6 bases; unmatched junction nucleotides: 7. CDR3 sequence reads: CAIKTAGGPNEQFF. DNA of the CDR3: TGTGCCATCAAGACAGCGGGAGGCCCCAATGAGCAGTTCTTC.

Ten or more counts support this clonotype. This sequence joins TRBV5-1 and TRBJ2-3; D ambiguous. The V end lost 4 bases, the J end lost 1 base, and 10 bases lay between the germline ends. The CDR3 runs 14 residues. Germline CDR1 reads SGHRS; CDR2 reads YFSETQ. In DNA form, the CDR3 reads TGCGCCAGCAGCCAACTCCGGGGCACAGATACGCAGTATTTT. Protein sequence: CASSQLRGTDTQYF.

This clonotype was picked up many times. This chain joins TRBV29-1 and TRBJ2-3; TRBD1 matches 12 bases. The V gene end was trimmed by 6 bases and the J gene end by 2 bases; junction bases not matched to a gene: 6. The CDR3 is made up of 15 amino acids. Germline assignment: CDR1 SQVTM and CDR2 ANQGSEA. The CDR3 DNA reads as TGCAGCGTCCGCATGGGACAGGGGGCCACAGATACGCAGTATTTT. This sequence encodes CSVRMGQGATDTQYF.

This clonotype was found many times. The V and J genes are TRBV5-1 and TRBJ2-7; D is perhaps TRBD1 (6 bases). Germline V CDR1 and CDR2: SGHRS, YFSETQ. The V gene lost 9 bases and the J gene lost 0 bases, with 16 bases spanning the gap. The CDR3 contains 14 residues. CDR3 bases: TGCGCCACCTACAGGGAGCCCAACTCCTACGAGCAGTACTTC. Residues: CATYREPNSYEQYF.

The V gene is TRBV19, the J gene TRBJ2-1; tentative D call: TRBD1 (6 bases). Germline values: CDR1 LNHDA, CDR2 SQIVND (reference sequence). V shed 5 bases and J shed 6 bases, with 14 bases lying between them. The CDR3 has 14 residues. The CDR3 sequence: CASSVRFRGNEQFF. CDR3 coding DNA: TGTGCCAGTAGTGTCAGATTCAGGGGCAATGAGCAGTTCTTC. The variable domain in full, with the rest retrieved from reference TRBV19 and TRBJ2-1, is DGGITQSPKYLFRKEGQNVTLSCEQNLNHDAMYWYRQDPGQGLRLIYYSQIVNDFQKGDIAEGYSVSREKKESFPLTVTSAQKNPTAFYLCASSVRFRGNEQFFGPGTRLTVL.

The V and J genes are TRBV27 and TRBJ2-2; no clear D gene. The V end lost 0 bases, the J end lost 4 bases, and 6 bases lay between the germline ends. The germline V gene encodes CDR1 MNHEY and CDR2 SMNVEV (reference sequence). This CDR3 is 14 amino acids long. DNA for the CDR3: TGTGCCAGCAGTTTATCCTTCAGCACCGGGGAGCTGTTTTTT. Translated, it gives CASSLSFSTGELFF.

In this sample, this clonotype turned up many times. This chain connects TRBV5-1 to TRBJ1-5; D uncertain. CDR3 length equals 14 residues. Trimming removed 3 bases from V and 1 base from J, with 8 bases in between. CDR1 SGHRS and CDR2 YFSETQ come from the germline V gene. In DNA form, the CDR3 reads TGCGCCAGCAGCTCGGACGGCAGCAATCAGCCCCAGCATTTT. It specifies CASSSDGSNQPQHF. Full variable domain (remainder filled in from reference TRBV5-1 and TRBJ1-5): KAGVTQTPRYLIKTRGQQVTLSCSPISGHRSVSWYQQTPGQGLQFLFEYFSETQRNKGNFPGRFSGRQFSNSRSEMNVSTLELGDSALYLCASSSDGSNQPQHFGDGTRLSIL.